A selection of T cell receptor beta chains follows, all from one sample in a study of OX40 agonist ivuxolimab in advanced cancers. Repertoires were generated with immunoSEQ multiplex PCR, while TCRdb's copy carries only in-frame clones and drops some. The sample records over 65,000 clones, about 86% being singletons. The source material was CD4+ or CD8+ T cells sorted from blood, sampled in a trial of the OX40 agonist ivuxolimab. The receptors come from an adult with an advanced solid tumor such as melanoma, head and neck, liver or kidney cancer. CDR3s include the opening cysteine and the closing phenylalanine or tryptophan. D genes are given only for firm matches. Size is stated for part of the rows, as once, few or many counts, or as a class when the clone is expanded.

d_gene | abundance | j_gene | v_gene | CDR3aa | CDR3nt
. | . | TRBJ1-5 | TRBV29-1 | CSVEVGQGQPQHF | TGCAGCGTTGAAGTCGGGCAGGGTCAGCCCCAGCATTTT
TRBD2 | . | TRBJ2-1 | TRBV30 | CAWSVNPLAGGENEQFF | TGTGCCTGGAGTGTAAATCCTCTAGCGGGGGGGGAAAATGAGCAGTTCTTC
TRBD2 | . | TRBJ2-1 | TRBV9 | CASSPRPRLAGYEQFF | TGTGCCAGCAGCCCCCGGCCCCGACTAGCTGGATATGAGCAGTTCTTC
TRBD1 | once | TRBJ1-2 | TRBV18 | CASSPGTGGGNYGYTF | TGTGCCAGCTCACCCGGGACAGGGGGCGGAAACTATGGCTACACCTTC
. | . | TRBJ1-1 | TRBV10-3 | CAISGGGGTEAFF | TGTGCCATCAGTGGAGGGGGGGGGACTGAAGCTTTCTTT
. | . | TRBJ1-1 | TRBV6-5 | CASSYGNGGAFF | TGTGCCAGCAGTTACGGGAACGGAGGGGCTTTCTTT
TRBD1 | few | TRBJ2-7 | TRBV4-2 | CASSQDSGDRGRYEQYF | TGTGCCAGCAGCCAAGATTCGGGCGACAGGGGGAGGTACGAGCAGTACTTC
. | . | TRBJ1-4 | TRBV6-1 | CASRQTLTNEKLFF | TGTGCCAGCAGGCAGACCTTAACTAATGAAAAACTGTTTTTT
. | . | TRBJ1-1 | TRBV4-3 | CASSQGANTEAFF | TGCGCCAGCAGCCAGGGGGCGAACACTGAAGCTTTCTTT
. | . | TRBJ2-1 | TRBV18 | CASSPSGLGLFSEQFF | TGTGCCAGCTCACCCTCGGGACTTGGACTATTCAGCGAGCAGTTCTTC
. | . | TRBJ1-3 | TRBV18 | CASSPPNPDTIYF | TGTGCCAGCTCACCCCCAAACCCGGACACCATATATTTT
TRBD2 | once | TRBJ2-2 | TRBV11-1 | CASRREGTGELFF | TGTGCCAGCCGCAGGGAGGGCACCGGGGAGCTGTTTTTT
. | . | TRBJ1-2 | TRBV9 | CASGSPPGRADGYTF | TGTGCCAGCGGAAGTCCCCCGGGACGCGCTGATGGCTACACCTTC
. | . | TRBJ1-4 | TRBV18 | CASSPGTNEKLFF | TGTGCCAGCTCACCAGGGACTAATGAAAAACTGTTTTTT
TRBD2 | . | TRBJ2-1 | TRBV7-8 | CASSFRLAGGPYNEQFF | TGTGCCAGCAGCTTTCGACTAGCGGGGGGGCCCTACAATGAGCAGTTCTTC
. | . | TRBJ2-7 | TRBV18 | CASSSYYEQYF | TGTGCCAGCTCATCCTACTACGAGCAGTACTTC
. | . | TRBJ2-7 | TRBV13 | CASSLEGPTGSYEQYF | TGTGCCAGCAGCTTAGAAGGCCCAACAGGCTCCTACGAGCAGTACTTC
. | . | TRBJ1-5 | TRBV30 | CAWSPTKYQPQHF | TGTGCCTGGAGTCCCACAAAATATCAGCCCCAGCATTTT
TRBD2 | . | TRBJ2-1 | TRBV28 | CASRGTSGSLLYNEQFF | TGTGCCAGCAGGGGGACTAGCGGGAGCCTTCTATACAATGAGCAGTTCTTC
TRBD1 | few | TRBJ2-6 | TRBV5-6 | CASRPTGAGGANVLTF | TGTGCCAGCAGACCGACAGGGGCTGGTGGGGCCAACGTCCTGACTTTC
. | . | TRBJ2-2 | TRBV6-5 | CASRADSLNTGELFF | TGTGCCAGCAGAGCGGACAGTTTGAACACCGGGGAGCTGTTTTTT
. | . | TRBJ1-4 | TRBV18 | CASSPPTLRNEKLFF | TGTGCCAGCTCACCCCCGACCCTCAGGAATGAAAAACTGTTTTTT
. | . | TRBJ2-7 | TRBV7-9 | CASSSNAPHYEQYF | TGTGCCAGCAGCTCAAACGCCCCCCACTACGAGCAGTACTTC
TRBD2 | . | TRBJ2-3 | TRBV11-1 | CASSFQREGLDTQYF | TGTGCCAGCAGCTTTCAACGGGAGGGCCTGGATACGCAGTATTTT
. | . | TRBJ2-5 | TRBV27 | CASSVLGISSQETQYF | TGTGCCAGCAGTGTCTTAGGGATAAGCTCTCAAGAGACCCAGTACTTC
. | few | TRBJ1-2 | TRBV5-1 | CASSLGQLNYGYTF | TGCGCCAGCAGCTTGGGACAGCTCAACTATGGCTACACCTTC
. | . | TRBJ2-2 | TRBV5-4 | CASSTGTRNTGELFF | TGTGCCAGCAGCACCGGGACAAGGAACACCGGGGAGCTGTTTTTT
. | . | TRBJ1-4 | TRBV30 | CAWSKTGGVKFF | TGTGCCTGGAGTAAGACAGGAGGTGTCAAGTTTTTT
. | few | TRBJ1-1 | TRBV9 | CASSPTGNTEAFF | TGTGCCAGCAGTCCGACAGGGAACACTGAAGCTTTCTTT
TRBD2 | . | TRBJ2-2 | TRBV19 | CASSMNSGRGSGELFF | TGTGCCAGTAGTATGAATAGCGGGAGGGGGTCCGGGGAGCTGTTTTTT
TRBD2 | . | TRBJ2-3 | TRBV11-1 | CASSPLGSGNTDTQYF | TGTGCCAGCAGCCCCCTGGGTAGCGGGAACACAGATACGCAGTATTTT
. | . | TRBJ2-1 | TRBV9 | CASSPTGQTSYNEQFF | TGTGCCAGCAGCCCTACCGGACAGACCTCCTACAATGAGCAGTTCTTC
TRBD2 | once | TRBJ2-5 | TRBV6-4 | CASSDSIPLSSGWMGETQYF | TGTGCCAGCAGTGACTCGATTCCCCTCAGTAGCGGGTGGATGGGAGAGACCCAGTACTTC
TRBD2 | . | TRBJ2-7 | TRBV19 | CASSNSGSSGRRYF | TGTGCCAGTAGTAATAGCGGGAGTAGCGGGAGGAGGTACTTC
. | . | TRBJ1-3 | TRBV2 | CASSNAGASGNTIYF | TGTGCCAGCAGTAACGCAGGCGCCTCTGGAAACACCATATATTTT
. | . | TRBJ2-5 | TRBV18 | CASSPNRAGRTEETQYF | TGTGCCAGCTCACCTAATCGCGCGGGGCGGACCGAAGAGACCCAGTACTTC
. | . | TRBJ1-5 | TRBV9 | CASSGAYSNQPQHF | TGTGCCAGCAGCGGGGCGTATAGCAATCAGCCCCAGCATTTT
. | few | TRBJ2-6 | TRBV6-6 | CASSYSSAGANVLTF | TGTGCCAGCAGTTACTCTTCCGCTGGGGCCAACGTCCTGACTTTC
. | . | TRBJ2-2 | TRBV5-1 | CASRELDTGELFF | TGCGCCAGCAGGGAACTGGACACCGGGGAGCTGTTTTTT
. | . | TRBJ2-7 | TRBV5-1 | CASSLGIPQYEQYF | TGCGCCAGCAGCTTGGGCATTCCGCAGTACGAGCAGTACTTC
. | . | TRBJ2-7 | TRBV6-5 | CASSGAGTVSYEQYF | TGTGCCAGCAGTGGGGCCGGGACGGTATCCTACGAGCAGTACTTC
. | . | TRBJ2-7 | TRBV27 | CASSPLPGSYYEQYF | TGTGCCAGCAGCCCCCTCCCGGGAAGCTACTACGAGCAGTACTTC
. | . | TRBJ1-1 | TRBV5-8 | CASSLSGAIITEAFF | TGTGCCAGCAGCTTATCAGGGGCGATCATCACTGAAGCTTTCTTT
. | . | TRBJ1-2 | TRBV9 | CASSATGGYTF | TGTGCCAGCAGCGCGACTGGGGGCTACACCTTC